This T cell receptor (beta chain) was sequenced during a study of OX40 agonist ivuxolimab in advanced cancers. For the study at large: Every patient in dose escalation had hepatocellular carcinoma, melanoma, renal cell or head and neck cancer.

Method: immunoSEQ multiplex PCR; TCRdb's copy keeps in-frame clones and lacks some. The table has 77,000 or so clones, about 90% seen once; the top ten hold nearly 0.55%. V was trimmed by 1 base and J by 1 base, leaving 7 bases between them. The CDR3 runs 14 residues. The germline gives CDR1 SGHTA, CDR2 FQGNSA. The source was CD4+ or CD8+ T cells sorted from blood, collected in a trial of the OX40 agonist ivuxolimab. The V and J genes are TRBV7-2 and TRBJ1-1, with D uncertain. The sequence derives from an adult with an advanced solid tumor such as melanoma, head and neck, liver or kidney cancer. CDR3 region: CASSLVATNTEAFF. The CDR3 bases are TGTGCCAGCAGCTTAGTGGCAACGAACACTGAAGCTTTCTTT.